Following are 29 T cell receptor beta chains from one sample sequenced in a study of early T cells in non-severe SARS-CoV-2 infection. TCRdb ran MiXCR on the 5' RACE reads and lists one entry per CDR3 protein. The repertoire holds over 90,000 distinct CDR3 sequences, with around 14% as singletons. The specimen was whole blood. The origin of the receptors is an adult who was a healthcare worker with PCR-confirmed SARS-CoV-2 infection or an uninfected control (not recorded which).

This clonotype was observed a handful of times. The rearrangement joins TRBV27 to TRBJ2-7; D is perhaps TRBD1 (5 bases). With 6 bases removed from V and 3 bases from J, the gap between germline ends came to 15 bases. Germline V gives CDR1 MNHEY, CDR2 SMNVEV (reference sequence). The CDR3 sequence is 14 residues long. The chain's CDR3 is CASRPGPPFYEQYF. CDR3 sequence (DNA): TGTGCCAGCAGACCAGGGCCCCCTTTCTACGAGCAGTACTTC.

The chain combines TRBV4-2 with TRBJ2-5; 12 nucleotides align to TRBD2. The CDR3 is 16 residues long. From germline, CDR1 is LGHNA and CDR2 YNFKEQ. The V and J ends lost 5 bases and 2 bases, in that order; junction bases with no gene match: 6. The CDR3 is CASSALAGGAQETQYF. CDR3 coding DNA: TGTGCCAGCAGCGCTCTAGCGGGAGGGGCTCAAGAGACCCAGTACTTC.

This rearrangement joins TRBV27 to TRBJ2-6, with a weak D call TRBD1 (6 bases). Germline loops: CDR1 MNHEY, CDR2 SMNVEV (reference sequence). CDR3 length equals 15 residues. Trimming shortened V by 7 bases and J by 0 bases, and 10 bases separated the two germline ends. The CDR3 sequence is CASKDSGSGANVLTF. Written as DNA, the CDR3 is TGTGCCAGCAAGGACAGCGGCTCTGGGGCCAACGTCCTGACTTTC.

This clonotype was seen a few times. This rearrangement joins TRBV13 to TRBJ2-6; TRBD2 matches at 7 bases. CDR1 is PRHDT and CDR2 is FYEKMQ in the germline V gene (reference sequence). The CDR3 covers 15 residues. V was pared by 9 bases and J by 1 base, with 6 bases of the junction left unmatched. The CDR3 sequence is CASAGRTSGANVLTF. The CDR3, as DNA: TGTGCCAGTGCCGGGAGGACTTCTGGGGCCAACGTCCTGACTTTC.

This chain links TRBV6-5 with TRBJ2-1; 9 nucleotides align to TRBD2. Per germline, CDR1 MNHEY and CDR2 SVGAGI. With V trimmed by 8 bases and J by 5 bases, 7 bases remained unmatched. CDR3 length: 14 residues. The CDR3 DNA reads TGTGCCAGCGGGCCTCCTAGCGGGGACAATGAGCAGTTCTTC. Encoded protein: CASGPPSGDNEQFF.

The chain carries TRBV11-2 and TRBJ2-7, with TRBD1 matching over 10 bases. The CDR3 extends over 15 amino acids. The junction had 5 bases not matched to a gene; V was cut back by 3 bases and J by 3 bases. Germline values: CDR1 SGHAT, CDR2 FQNNGV. The CDR3 loop reads CASSFSDRGYYEQYF. DNA of the CDR3: TGTGCCAGCAGCTTTTCGGACAGGGGGTACTACGAGCAGTACTTC.

Details on this clonotype: A much larger clone differs from this one at a single base, so this may be a read error. The V and J genes are TRBV7-2 and TRBJ2-2; D call uncertain. The ends were cut back, 5 bases at V and 10 bases at J, with 8 bases in the middle. CDR3 size: 11 residues. Germline lookup yields CDR1 SGHTA and CDR2 FQGNSA. The CDR3 sequence is CASSAAEELFF. DNA of the CDR3: TGTGCCAGCAGCGCCGCCGAGGAGCTGTTTTTT.

The table lists this clonotype with a few counts. The chain couples TRBV9 to TRBJ2-1; 8 nucleotides line up with TRBD1. CDR3 length: 17 amino acids. J was trimmed by 0 bases and V by 4 bases; bases with no gene match: 9. In germline, CDR1 is SGDLS, CDR2 YYNGEE. The DNA for the CDR3 is TGTGCCAGCAGCCAGGGGGCAGTCTACCGCTCCTACAATGAGCAGTTCTTC. Translation gives CASSQGAVYRSYNEQFF.

This clonotype was counted between two and nine times. The genes are TRBV7-6 and TRBJ2-1; D is tentatively TRBD1 or TRBD2 (5 bases each). CDR1 and CDR2 (germline): SGHVS, FNYEAQ. The CDR3 is 18 amino acids. With 2 bases removed from V and 7 bases from J, the gap between germline ends came to 24 bases. The CDR3 is CASSLLSRIPGPQNEQFF. The CDR3 coding sequence is TGTGCCAGCAGCTTACTGAGCAGGATCCCGGGACCTCAAAATGAGCAGTTCTTC. Full variable domain (remainder filled in from reference TRBV7-6 and TRBJ2-1): GAGVSQSPRYKVTKRGQDVALRCDPISGHVSLYWYRQALGQGPEFLTYFNYEAQQDKSGLPNDRFSAERPEGSISTLTIQRTEQRDSAMYRCASSLLSRIPGPQNEQFFGPGTRLTVL.

To note about this clonotype: This may be a read error: a much more frequent sequence differs by one nucleotide. CDR3 in amino acids: CASSSRGSYKQYF. As DNA, the CDR3 is TGCGCCAGCAGCTCCAGGGGCAGTTACAAGCAGTACTTC. The chain uses TRBV4-1 and TRBJ2-7, with D possibly being TRBD1 (6 bases). The CDR3 runs to 13 residues. Germline CDR1 MGHRA, CDR2 YSYEKL. The germline V and J ends were trimmed by 5 bases and 8 bases, with 16 bases remaining between them.

This clonotype was counted many times. V and J are TRBV6-5 and TRBJ2-3; D not certain. Germline loops: CDR1 MNHEY, CDR2 SVGAGI. The CDR3 totals 14 residues. The V and J ends lost 10 bases and 2 bases respectively, with 16 bases between them. The CDR3 protein is CATRRTTLTDTQYF. CDR3 DNA sequence: TGTGCCACCCGAAGGACGACGCTCACAGATACGCAGTATTTT.

This clonotype was found many times. The chain joins TRBV9 to TRBJ2-4; TRBD2 aligns across 9 bases. Trimming took 3 bases from V and 8 from J; bases not matched to a gene: 6. The CDR3 contains 14 residues. CDR1 is SGDLS and CDR2 is YYNGEE in the germline V gene. The CDR3 loop reads CASSARQRGDIQYF. Written as DNA, the CDR3 is TGTGCCAGCAGCGCCAGGCAGCGGGGGGACATTCAGTACTTC.

In regard to this clonotype: Compared with germline, one end of the junction differs, possibly owing to a read error. This rearrangement joins TRBV28 to TRBJ2-1; a possible D gene is TRBD2 (5 bases). CDR3 length: 15 amino acids. Germline V gives CDR1 MDHEN, CDR2 SYDVKM. The CDR3 sequence: CVSSSLGEIYNEQFF. The CDR3 bases are TGTGTCAGCAGTAGCTTGGGAGAGATCTACAATGAGCAGTTCTTC. The full variable domain, rest sourced from reference TRBV28 and TRBJ2-1, is DVKVTQSSRYLVKRTGEKVFLECVQDMDHENMFWYRQDPGLGLRLIYFSYDVKMKEKGDIPEGYSVSREKKERFSLILESASTNQTSMYLCVSSSLGEIYNEQFFGPGTRLTVL.

V usage is TRBV28 and J usage is TRBJ2-1; D perhaps matches TRBD1 (5 bases). The CDR3 has 14 amino acids. The germline gives CDR1 MDHEN, CDR2 SYDVKM. Trimming stripped 2 bases from V and 5 bases from J, with 10 bases between. The CDR3 region is CASSLVGRDNEQFF. The DNA for the CDR3 is TGTGCCAGCAGTTTAGTGGGCAGGGACAATGAGCAGTTCTTC.

This clonotype was counted only a few times. The chain employs TRBV5-5 and TRBJ1-2, with 9 positions matching TRBD1. CDR3 length equals 14 residues. Trimming cost V 0 bases and J 7 bases; bases outside gene matches: 4. Germline V CDR1 and CDR2: SGHKS, YYEKEE (reference sequence). The CDR3 protein is CASSLDRGRSGYTF. The CDR3 nucleotides are TGTGCCAGCAGCTTGGACAGGGGGCGGAGTGGCTACACCTTC. The full variable domain, rest sourced from reference TRBV5-5 and TRBJ1-2, is DAGVTQSPTHLIKTRGQQVTLRCSPISGHKSVSWYQQVLGQGPQFIFQYYEKEERGRGNFPDRFSARQFPNYSSELNVNALLLGDSALYLCASSLDRGRSGYTFGSGTRLTVV.

This clonotype was seen a few times. The gene calls are TRBV11-2 and TRBJ2-7; tentatively, D is TRBD2 (6 bases). Per germline, CDR1 SGHAT and CDR2 FQNNGV. The CDR3 length is 16 residues. V gave up 5 bases and J gave up 3 bases, with 20 bases separating them. CDR3 loop: CASSPRVLRLDYEQYF. The CDR3 coding sequence is TGTGCCAGCAGCCCCCGAGTTCTGAGACTAGACTACGAGCAGTACTTC.

This clonotype was observed a few times. This sequence joins TRBV7-9 and TRBJ1-1; 8 bases match TRBD1. This CDR3 contains 14 residues. V shed 3 bases and J 9 bases; nucleotides not matched to a gene: 9. CDR1 SEHNR and CDR2 FQNEAQ come from the germline V gene (reference sequence). For the CDR3, the DNA is TGTGCCAGCAGCTTCCATGACAGGGGAGGTAAAGCTTTCTTT. Its protein product is CASSFHDRGGKAFF.

This clonotype was seen ten or more times. V and J are TRBV6-6 and TRBJ2-2; D call uncertain. This CDR3 is built from 15 residues. Germline-derived CDR1 and CDR2 are MNHNY and SVGAGI (reference sequence). Trimming left V 5 bases short and J 0 bases short, with 10 bases between. CDR3 residues: CASSRSGPNTGELFF. DNA of the CDR3: TGTGCCAGCAGTCGCTCAGGTCCGAACACCGGGGAGCTGTTTTTT.

The sample holds many counts of this clonotype. CDR3 sequence (DNA): TGTGCCAGCAGCAAAGCATACTGGACTGAAGCTTTCTTT. It is translated as CASSKAYWTEAFF. The V call is TRBV21-1, the J call TRBJ1-1. TRBV21-1 is described as a pseudogene. The CDR3 contains 13 residues.

This clonotype occurred many times. The chain carries TRBV2 and TRBJ2-1; a possible D gene is TRBD2 (7 bases). The V end lost 7 bases, the J end lost 6 bases, and 28 bases lay between the germline ends. The CDR3 runs to 18 residues. Looked up from germline, CDR1 is SNHLY and CDR2 is FYNNEI. The CDR3 sequence is CASIGGTTYIGNGNEQFF. CDR3 bases: TGTGCCAGCATAGGGGGGACTACCTATATCGGAAACGGCAATGAGCAGTTCTTC.

This clonotype appeared many times. This chain uses TRBV6-6 with TRBJ2-3; tentatively, D is TRBD2 (5 bases). This CDR3 region has 14 residues. The germline V gene encodes CDR1 MNHNY and CDR2 SVGAGI (reference sequence). Deletions cut 0 bases from V and 2 bases from J, with 6 bases between. The chain's CDR3 is CASSYSGNTDTQYF. For the CDR3, the DNA is TGTGCCAGCAGTTACTCCGGGAACACAGATACGCAGTATTTT.

This clonotype came up a few times. This CDR3 is CSAPPPYGEQFF. CDR3 nucleotide sequence: TGCAGTGCTCCACCCCCCTATGGGGAGCAGTTCTTC. This sequence joins TRBV20-1 and TRBJ2-1; D is unresolved. Germline CDR1 reads DFQATT; CDR2 reads SNEGSKA (reference sequence). Trimming removed 5 bases from V and 10 bases from J, with 15 bases in between. The CDR3 spans 12 residues.

This clonotype was seen just once. The rearrangement joins TRBV7-2 to TRBJ1-2; TRBD1 is a possible D gene (5 bases). This CDR3 spans 14 amino acids. The V and J ends lost 4 bases and 8 bases respectively, with 17 bases between them. Germline lookup yields CDR1 SGHTA and CDR2 FQGNSA. In nucleotides, the CDR3 is TGTGCCAGCAGCTCACCGGGACCGATTCGCGGCTACACCTTC. Its translation: CASSSPGPIRGYTF. The whole variable domain, remainder taken from reference TRBV7-2 and TRBJ1-2, is GAGVSQSPSNKVTEKGKDVELRCDPISGHTALYWYRQSLGQGLEFLIYFQGNSAPDKSGLPSDRFSAERTGGSVSTLTIQRTQQEDSAVYLCASSSPGPIRGYTFGSGTRLTVV.

Only a few counts were recorded for this clonotype. The chain uses TRBV10-3 and TRBJ1-2; TRBD1 aligns across 7 bases. With 6 bases clipped from V and 4 bases from J, the junction kept 8 bases outside the gene matches. The CDR3 has 14 amino acids. CDR1 is ENHRY and CDR2 is SYGVKD in the germline V gene. The CDR3 is CAIRLGQNFYGYTF. CDR3 DNA: TGTGCCATCAGATTGGGACAGAACTTCTATGGCTACACCTTC.

In nucleotides, the CDR3 is TGTGCCAGCAGTTACAAAGGCAATCAGCCCCAGCATTTT. Amino acid sequence: CASSYKGNQPQHF. The gene calls are TRBV6-6 and TRBJ1-5; D is uncertain. The V and J ends lost 2 bases and 2 bases respectively, with 4 bases between them. Germline V gene lookup returns CDR1 MNHNY and CDR2 SVGAGI (reference sequence). This CDR3 contains 13 residues.

The table lists this clonotype with a count of one. For the CDR3, the DNA is TGTGCCAGCAGCTTAGATGGGGGTTCTAATTCACCCCTCCACTTT. This translates into CASSLDGGSNSPLHF. The chain combines TRBV7-2 with TRBJ1-6; TRBD1 might be the D (5 bases). V was shortened by 1 base and J by 6 bases, with 10 bases between the two germline ends. CDR1 is SGHTA, CDR2 FQGNSA, per germline. CDR3 size: 15 residues.

This clonotype occurred a few times. CDR3 in DNA: TGTGCCAGCAGCTTAGGCAGGGGGGGAGATACGCAGTATTTT. It is translated as CASSLGRGGDTQYF. V is TRBV7-8 and J is TRBJ2-3; D possibly matches TRBD1 or TRBD2 (7 bases each). Trimming shortened V by 1 base and J by 5 bases, and 10 bases separated the two germline ends. Germline CDR1 is SGHVS and CDR2 is FQNEAQ. The CDR3 covers 14 residues.

This clonotype was observed a handful of times. The CDR3 bases are TGTGCCAGTAGTACCCCTCGGGGGAGAGATACGCAGTATTTT. It codes for CASSTPRGRDTQYF. This rearrangement joins TRBV19 to TRBJ2-3; possible D gene TRBD2, 6 bases. V gave up 4 bases and J gave up 5 bases, with 13 bases separating them. Germline V gene data show CDR1 as LNHDA and CDR2 as SQIVND (reference sequence). CDR3 length equals 14 residues.

This clonotype was seen repeatedly, ten times or more. The chain uses TRBV7-9 and TRBJ2-7, with a weak D call TRBD1 (5 bases). V was clipped by 1 base and J by 3 bases, with 10 bases between them. CDR3 length: 14 residues. Germline CDR1 SEHNR, CDR2 FQNEAQ (reference sequence). The CDR3 here is CASSLGAGHYEQYF. The CDR3 DNA is TGTGCCAGCAGCTTAGGGGCAGGGCACTACGAGCAGTACTTC.